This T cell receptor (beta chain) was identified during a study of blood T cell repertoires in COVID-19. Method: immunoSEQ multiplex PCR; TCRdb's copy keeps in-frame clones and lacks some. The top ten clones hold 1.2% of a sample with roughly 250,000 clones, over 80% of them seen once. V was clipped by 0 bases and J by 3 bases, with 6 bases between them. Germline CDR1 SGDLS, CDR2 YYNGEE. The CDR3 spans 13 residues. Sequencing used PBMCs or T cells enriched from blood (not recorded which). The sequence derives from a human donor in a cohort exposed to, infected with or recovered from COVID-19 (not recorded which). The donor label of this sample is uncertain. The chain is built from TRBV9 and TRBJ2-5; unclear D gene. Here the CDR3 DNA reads TGTGCCAGCAGCGTAGGGCTAGAAGAGACCCAGTACTTC. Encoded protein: CASSVGLEETQYF.